A selection of T cell receptor beta chains follows, all from one sample in a study of chemoradiotherapy in HPV16-positive cancers. The data were produced by immunoSEQ multiplex PCR, yet TCRdb's version contains in-frame clones alone and is incomplete. This table has 2,000 to 3,000 clones, roughly four fifths appearing once. The source material was tumor tissue, sampled from a patient who underwent chemoradiotherapy. These receptors originate from a human donor with HPV-associated anogenital cancer. The CDR3 runs from the conserved cysteine through the conserved F or W. Fields, in order: V gene, J gene, D gene, clone size, CDR3 DNA, CDR3 protein. A D gene is named only where the DNA matches it firmly. Size tells how often a clone was seen (once, few, many) or the class of an expanded clone, and some rows leave it out.

>TRBV29-1|TRBJ2-7|.|.
TGCAGCGTTCGTGAAGTTTCATACGAGCAGTACTTC
CSVREVSYEQYF
>TRBV4-1|TRBJ2-7|.|.
TGCGCCAGCAGCCAGGGGGAGGGGGAACTGGGTGCAGGTGAGCAGTACTTC
CASSQGEGELGAGEQYF
>TRBV28|TRBJ1-2|.|.
TGTGCCAGCAGAATAAGTGACTATGGCTACACCTTC
CASRISDYGYTF
>TRBV6-4|TRBJ2-3|TRBD2|.
TGTGCCAGCAGTGAATCCGCGGGAGGGAGCACAGATACGCAGTATTTT
CASSESAGGSTDTQYF
>TRBV7-8|TRBJ2-7|.|.
TGTGCCAGCAGCTTAGCGCCGACTCAATCCTACGAGCAGTACTTC
CASSLAPTQSYEQYF
>TRBV6-5|TRBJ1-3|TRBD1|.
TGTGCCAGCAGACCCGACAGGGGTGGAAACACCATATATTTT
CASRPDRGGNTIYF
>TRBV7-8|TRBJ1-3|TRBD1|.
TGTGCCAGCAGCTTTGGGGACAGGGCTTCTGGAAACACCATATATTTT
CASSFGDRASGNTIYF
>TRBV30|TRBJ2-1|.|once
TGTGCCTGGAGTGTACTGGGGCGCAGCTCCTACAATGAGCAGTTCTTC
CAWSVLGRSSYNEQFF
>TRBV6-4|TRBJ2-2|TRBD1|.
TGTGCCAGCAGTACCGGGACAGGGGTTAACACCGGGGAGCTGTTTTTT
CASSTGTGVNTGELFF
>TRBV6-6|TRBJ2-3|TRBD1|.
TGTGCCAGCAGTAGCCGACAGGGGGGAGATACGCAGTATTTT
CASSSRQGGDTQYF
>TRBV19|TRBJ2-5|.|.
TGTGCCAGTAGTTTACGCGGTACTATCCAAGAGACCCAGTACTTC
CASSLRGTIQETQYF
>TRBV19|TRBJ2-7|TRBD2|.
TGTGCCAGTAGTATAGAAGGTAGCGGGAGGGACGAGCAGTACTTC
CASSIEGSGRDEQYF
>TRBV4-2|TRBJ2-7|.|few
TGTGCCAGCAGCCAAGAGTACGGCCCCTACGAGCAGTACTTC
CASSQEYGPYEQYF
>TRBV28|TRBJ2-5|TRBD1|.
TGTGCCAGCAGCTACCTGACAGGGGGCTTGGAGACCCAGTACTTC
CASSYLTGGLETQYF
>TRBV6-6|TRBJ1-5|.|.
TGTGCCAGCACTAGGGACGGCGAGCAGCCCCAGCATTTT
CASTRDGEQPQHF
>TRBV9|TRBJ2-1|.|.
TGTGCCAGCAGCGTAGACAGAGGTGAGCAGTTCTTC
CASSVDRGEQFF
>TRBV6-1|TRBJ2-5|.|.
TGTGCCAGCAGTGACCGGGGGGCAGTTGGCCAGCACTTC
CASSDRGAVGQHF
>TRBV4-2|TRBJ2-1|TRBD1|.
TGTGCCAGCAGCTCGACCGGGACAGGGGGGGACTATGAGCAGTTCTTC
CASSSTGTGGDYEQFF
>TRBV6-6|TRBJ2-1|TRBD2|once
TGTGCCAGCAGCCTCCGACTAGCGGAGACCTACAATGAGCAGTTCTTC
CASSLRLAETYNEQFF
>TRBV5-4|TRBJ2-7|TRBD2|.
TGTGCCAGCAGCTTGTTCGGACTAGCGGATTACTCCTACGAGCAGTACTTC
CASSLFGLADYSYEQYF
>TRBV30|TRBJ1-3|.|.
TGTGCCTGGAGTGTCTGGGGGGGGTCTGGAAACACCATATATTTT
CAWSVWGGSGNTIYF
>TRBV19|TRBJ2-3|.|once
TGTGCCAGTAGGGAAGTGGGCGGGGTGGCGCAGTATTTT
CASREVGGVAQYF
>TRBV29-1|TRBJ1-4|.|.
TGCAGCGTTGGATTCGGGGGGGGAAATGAAAAACTGTTTTTT
CSVGFGGGNEKLFF
>TRBV19|TRBJ1-1|.|.
TGTGCCAGTAGTATAGGGCGGACTGAAGCCTTCTTT
CASSIGRTEAFF
>TRBV18|TRBJ2-1|TRBD1|.
TGTGCTAGCTCACGTACGACAGGGGGTACCTACAATGAGCAGTTCTTC
CASSRTTGGTYNEQFF